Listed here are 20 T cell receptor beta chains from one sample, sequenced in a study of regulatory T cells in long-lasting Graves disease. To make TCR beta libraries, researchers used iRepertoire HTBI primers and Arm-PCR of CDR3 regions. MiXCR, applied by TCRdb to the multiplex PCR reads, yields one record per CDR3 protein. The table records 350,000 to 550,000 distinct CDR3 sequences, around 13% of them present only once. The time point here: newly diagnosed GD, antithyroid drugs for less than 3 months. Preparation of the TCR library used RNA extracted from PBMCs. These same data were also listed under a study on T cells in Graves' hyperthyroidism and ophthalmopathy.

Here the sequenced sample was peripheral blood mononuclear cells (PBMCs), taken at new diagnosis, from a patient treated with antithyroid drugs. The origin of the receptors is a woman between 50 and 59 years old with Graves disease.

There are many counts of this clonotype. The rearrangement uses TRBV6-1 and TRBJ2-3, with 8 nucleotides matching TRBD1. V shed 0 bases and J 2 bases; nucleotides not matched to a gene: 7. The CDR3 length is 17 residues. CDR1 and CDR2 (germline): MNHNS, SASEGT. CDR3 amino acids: CASSEAGTGGYTDTQYF. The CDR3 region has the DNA TGTGCCAGCAGTGAAGCGGGCACAGGGGGTTACACAGATACGCAGTATTTT.

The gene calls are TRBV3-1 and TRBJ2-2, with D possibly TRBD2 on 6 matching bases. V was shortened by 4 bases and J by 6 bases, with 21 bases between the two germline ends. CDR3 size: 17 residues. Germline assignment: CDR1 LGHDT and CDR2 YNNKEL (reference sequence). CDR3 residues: CASSLSSTRASSGELFF. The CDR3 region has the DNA TGTGCCAGCAGCCTCTCCTCGACTAGGGCCTCGTCCGGGGAGCTGTTTTTT.

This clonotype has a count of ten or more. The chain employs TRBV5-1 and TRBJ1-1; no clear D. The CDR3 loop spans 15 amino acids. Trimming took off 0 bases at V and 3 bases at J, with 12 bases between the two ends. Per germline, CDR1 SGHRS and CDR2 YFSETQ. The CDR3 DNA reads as TGCGCCAGCAGCTTGGTAGTGTTCCCGGACACTGAAGCTTTCTTT. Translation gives CASSLVVFPDTEAFF.

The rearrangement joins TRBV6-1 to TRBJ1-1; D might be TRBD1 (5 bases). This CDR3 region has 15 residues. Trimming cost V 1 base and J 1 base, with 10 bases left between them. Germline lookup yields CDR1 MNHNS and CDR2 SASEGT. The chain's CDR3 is CASSEVTGANTEAFF. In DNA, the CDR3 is TGTGCCAGCAGTGAAGTCACAGGCGCGAACACTGAAGCTTTCTTT.

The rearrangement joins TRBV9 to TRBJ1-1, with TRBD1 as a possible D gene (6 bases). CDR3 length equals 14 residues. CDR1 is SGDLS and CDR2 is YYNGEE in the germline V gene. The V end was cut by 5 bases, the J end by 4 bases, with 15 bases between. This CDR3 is CASSPRGVGTEAFF. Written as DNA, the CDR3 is TGTGCCAGCAGTCCAAGGGGGGTGGGCACTGAAGCTTTCTTT.

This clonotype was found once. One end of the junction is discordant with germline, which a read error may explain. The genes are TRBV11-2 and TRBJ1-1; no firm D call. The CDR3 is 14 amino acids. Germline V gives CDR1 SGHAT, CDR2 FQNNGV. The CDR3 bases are TGTGCCAGCAGCTTAGTGTGGGATGAGACTGCAGCTTTCTTT. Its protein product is CASSLVWDETAAFF.

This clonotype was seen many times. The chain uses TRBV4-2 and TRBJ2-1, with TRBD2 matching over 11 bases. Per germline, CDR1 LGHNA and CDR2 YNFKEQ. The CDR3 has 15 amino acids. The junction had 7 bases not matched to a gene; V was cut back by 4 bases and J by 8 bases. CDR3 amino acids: CASSRTSGRGDEQFF. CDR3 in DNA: TGTGCCAGCAGCCGCACTAGCGGGAGAGGGGATGAGCAGTTCTTC.

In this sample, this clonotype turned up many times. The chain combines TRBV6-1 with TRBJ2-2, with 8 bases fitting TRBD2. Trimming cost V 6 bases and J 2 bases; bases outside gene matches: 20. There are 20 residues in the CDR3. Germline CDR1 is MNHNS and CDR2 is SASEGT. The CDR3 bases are TGTGCCAGCAGACCTTATTCCCCGGACCAGCTAGCGGGCAACACCGGGGAGCTGTTTTTT. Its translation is CASRPYSPDQLAGNTGELFF.

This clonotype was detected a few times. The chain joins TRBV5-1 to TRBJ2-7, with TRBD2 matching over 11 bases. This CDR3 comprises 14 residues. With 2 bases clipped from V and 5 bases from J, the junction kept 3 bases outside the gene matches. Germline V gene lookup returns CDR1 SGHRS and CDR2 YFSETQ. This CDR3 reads CASSLTSGSNEQYF. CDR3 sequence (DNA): TGCGCCAGCAGCTTAACTAGCGGGAGCAACGAGCAGTACTTC. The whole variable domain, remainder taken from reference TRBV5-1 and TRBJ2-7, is KAGVTQTPRYLIKTRGQQVTLSCSPISGHRSVSWYQQTPGQGLQFLFEYFSETQRNKGNFPGRFSGRQFSNSRSEMNVSTLELGDSALYLCASSLTSGSNEQYFGPGTRLTVT.

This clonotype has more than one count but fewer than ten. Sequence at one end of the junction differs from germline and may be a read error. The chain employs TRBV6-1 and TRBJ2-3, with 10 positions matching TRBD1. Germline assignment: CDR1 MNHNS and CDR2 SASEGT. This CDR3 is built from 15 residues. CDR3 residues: CATKTGGLTSYEQCF. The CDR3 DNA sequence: TGTGCCACCAAGACAGGGGGCCTCACCTCCTACGAGCAGTGCTTC.

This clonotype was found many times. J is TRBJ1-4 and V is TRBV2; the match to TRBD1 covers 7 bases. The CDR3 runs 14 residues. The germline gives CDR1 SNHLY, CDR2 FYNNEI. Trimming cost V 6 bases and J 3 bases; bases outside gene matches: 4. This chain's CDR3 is CASSEGAPNEKLFF. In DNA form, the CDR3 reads TGTGCCAGCAGCGAGGGGGCGCCTAATGAAAAACTGTTTTTT.

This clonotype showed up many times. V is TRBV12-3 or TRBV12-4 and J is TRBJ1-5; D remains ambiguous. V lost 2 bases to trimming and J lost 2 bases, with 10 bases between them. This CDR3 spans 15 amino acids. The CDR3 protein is CASSLNGDGNQPQHF. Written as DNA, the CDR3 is TGTGCCAGCAGTTTAAACGGGGATGGCAATCAGCCCCAGCATTTT.

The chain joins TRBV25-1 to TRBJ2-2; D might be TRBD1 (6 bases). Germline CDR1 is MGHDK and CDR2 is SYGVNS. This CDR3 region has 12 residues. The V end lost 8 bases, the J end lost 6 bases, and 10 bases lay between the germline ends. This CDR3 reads CASGQLAGELFF. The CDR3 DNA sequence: TGTGCCAGCGGACAGTTAGCCGGGGAGCTGTTTTTT.

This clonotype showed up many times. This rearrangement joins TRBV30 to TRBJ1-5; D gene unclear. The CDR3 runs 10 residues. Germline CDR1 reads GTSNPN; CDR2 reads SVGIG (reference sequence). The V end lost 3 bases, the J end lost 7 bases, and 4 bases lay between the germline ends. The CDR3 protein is CAWRPQPQHF. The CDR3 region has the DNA TGTGCCTGGAGGCCCCAGCCCCAGCATTTT. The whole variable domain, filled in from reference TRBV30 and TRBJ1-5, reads SQTIHQWPATLVQPVGSPLSLECTVEGTSNPNLYWYRQAAGRGLQLLFYSVGIGQISSEVPQNLSASRPQDRQFILSSKKLLLSDSGFYLCAWRPQPQHFGDGTRLSIL.

The CDR3 DNA sequence: TGTGCCAGCAGCTTGGGTGAAGGGGGGGCGCTTTCTGGGGCCAACGTCCTGACTTTC. It specifies CASSLGEGGALSGANVLTF. The rearrangement uses TRBV5-6 and TRBJ2-6, with D tentatively TRBD2 (7 bases). Trimming removed 0 bases at V and 1 base at J, with 17 bases between. Germline V gene sequence: CDR1 SGHDT, CDR2 YYEEEE. CDR3 length: 19 residues.

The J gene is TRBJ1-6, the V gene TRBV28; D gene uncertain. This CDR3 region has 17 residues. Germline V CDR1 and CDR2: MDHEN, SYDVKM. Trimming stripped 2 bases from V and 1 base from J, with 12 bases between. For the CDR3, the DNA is TGTGCCAGCAGTTTAGCGGTGGGAGGTTCCTATAATTCACCCCTCCACTTT. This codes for CASSLAVGGSYNSPLHF.

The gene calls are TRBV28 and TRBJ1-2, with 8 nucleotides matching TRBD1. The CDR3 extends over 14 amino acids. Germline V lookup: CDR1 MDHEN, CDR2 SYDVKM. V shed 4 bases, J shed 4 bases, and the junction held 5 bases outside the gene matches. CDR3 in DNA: TGTGCCAGCAGTTCTACGACAGGGGCCTATGGCTACACCTTC. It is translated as CASSSTTGAYGYTF.

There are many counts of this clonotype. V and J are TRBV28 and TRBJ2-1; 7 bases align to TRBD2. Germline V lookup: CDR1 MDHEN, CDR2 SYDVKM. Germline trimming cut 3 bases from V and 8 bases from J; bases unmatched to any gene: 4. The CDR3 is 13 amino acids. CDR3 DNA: TGTGCCAGCAGTTTGGCGGGAGCGGATGAGCAGTTCTTC. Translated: CASSLAGADEQFF.

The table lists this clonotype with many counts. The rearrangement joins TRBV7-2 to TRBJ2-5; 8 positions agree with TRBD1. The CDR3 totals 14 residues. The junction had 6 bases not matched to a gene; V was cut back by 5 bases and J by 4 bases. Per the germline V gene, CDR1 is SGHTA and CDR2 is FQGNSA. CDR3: CASSQDRVGETQYF. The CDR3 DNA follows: TGTGCCAGCAGCCAGGACAGGGTGGGAGAGACCCAGTACTTC.

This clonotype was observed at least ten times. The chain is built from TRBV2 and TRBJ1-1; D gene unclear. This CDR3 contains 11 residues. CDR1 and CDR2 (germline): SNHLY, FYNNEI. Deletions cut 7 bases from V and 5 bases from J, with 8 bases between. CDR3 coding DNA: TGTGCCAGCACAGTTTTTACTGAAGCTTTCTTT. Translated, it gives CASTVFTEAFF.